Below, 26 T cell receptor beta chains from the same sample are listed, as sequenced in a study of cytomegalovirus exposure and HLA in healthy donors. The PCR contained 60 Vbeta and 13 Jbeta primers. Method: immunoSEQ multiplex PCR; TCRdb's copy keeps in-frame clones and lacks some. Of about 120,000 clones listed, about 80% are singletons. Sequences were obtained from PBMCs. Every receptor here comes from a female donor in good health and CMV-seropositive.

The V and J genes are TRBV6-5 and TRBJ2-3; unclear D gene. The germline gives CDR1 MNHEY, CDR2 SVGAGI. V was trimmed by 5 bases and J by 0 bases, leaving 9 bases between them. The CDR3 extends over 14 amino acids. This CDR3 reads CASSTGPSTDTQYF. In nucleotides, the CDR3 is TGTGCCAGCAGTACGGGTCCTAGCACAGATACGCAGTATTTT.

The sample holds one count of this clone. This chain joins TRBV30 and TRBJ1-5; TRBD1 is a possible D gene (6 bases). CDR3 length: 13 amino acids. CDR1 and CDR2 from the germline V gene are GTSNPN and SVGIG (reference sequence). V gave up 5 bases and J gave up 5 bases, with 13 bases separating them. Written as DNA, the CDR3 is TGTGCCTGGCCCGGACAGAGCTATCAGCCCCAGCATTTT. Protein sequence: CAWPGQSYQPQHF.

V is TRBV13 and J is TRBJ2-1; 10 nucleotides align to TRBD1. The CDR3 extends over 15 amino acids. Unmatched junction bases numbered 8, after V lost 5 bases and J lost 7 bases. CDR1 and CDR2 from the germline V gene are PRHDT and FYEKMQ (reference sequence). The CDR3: CASSPRDRGGNEQFF. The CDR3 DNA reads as TGTGCCAGCAGCCCCCGGGACAGGGGCGGAAATGAGCAGTTCTTC.

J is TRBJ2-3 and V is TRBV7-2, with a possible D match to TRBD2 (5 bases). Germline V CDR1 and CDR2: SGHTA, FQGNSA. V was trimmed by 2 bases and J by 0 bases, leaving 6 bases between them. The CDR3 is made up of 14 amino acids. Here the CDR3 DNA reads TGTGCCAGCAGCTTACCGGGAAGCACAGATACGCAGTATTTT. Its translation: CASSLPGSTDTQYF.

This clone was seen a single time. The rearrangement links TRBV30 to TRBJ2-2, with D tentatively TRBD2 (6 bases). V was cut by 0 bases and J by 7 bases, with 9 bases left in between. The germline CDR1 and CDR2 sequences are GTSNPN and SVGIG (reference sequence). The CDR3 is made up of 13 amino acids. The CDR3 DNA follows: TGTGCCTGGAGTGTACTGGAGGGCGGGGAGCTGTTTTTT. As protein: CAWSVLEGGELFF. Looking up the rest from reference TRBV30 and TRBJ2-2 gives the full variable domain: SQTIHQWPATLVQPVGSPLSLECTVEGTSNPNLYWYRQAAGRGLQLLFYSVGIGQISSEVPQNLSASRPQDRQFILSSKKLLLSDSGFYLCAWSVLEGGELFFGEGSRLTVL.

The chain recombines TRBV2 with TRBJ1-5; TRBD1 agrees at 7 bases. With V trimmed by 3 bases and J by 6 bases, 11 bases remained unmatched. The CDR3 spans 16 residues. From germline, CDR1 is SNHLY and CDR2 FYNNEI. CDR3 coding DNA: TGTGCCAGCAGTGACAGGGCTCCTCCAGGGGGTCAGCCCCAGCATTTT. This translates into CASSDRAPPGGQPQHF.

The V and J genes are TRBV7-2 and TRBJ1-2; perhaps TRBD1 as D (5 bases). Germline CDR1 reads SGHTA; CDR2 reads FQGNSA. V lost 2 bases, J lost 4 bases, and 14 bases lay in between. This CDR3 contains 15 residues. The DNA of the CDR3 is TGTGCCAGCAGCTTAAACGCGGAGGGGTCCTATGGCTACACCTTC. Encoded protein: CASSLNAEGSYGYTF.

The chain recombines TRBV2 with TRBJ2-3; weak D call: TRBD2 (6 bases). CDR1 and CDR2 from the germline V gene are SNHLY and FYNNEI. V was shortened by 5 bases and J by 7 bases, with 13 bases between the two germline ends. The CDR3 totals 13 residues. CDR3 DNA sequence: TGTGCCAGCAGTCAGACTAGTTCAAATACGCAGTATTTT. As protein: CASSQTSSNTQYF.

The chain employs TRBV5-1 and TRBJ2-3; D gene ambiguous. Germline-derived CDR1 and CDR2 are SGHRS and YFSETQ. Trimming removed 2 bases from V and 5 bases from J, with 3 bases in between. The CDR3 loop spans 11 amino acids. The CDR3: CASSFKDTQYF. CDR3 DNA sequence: TGCGCCAGCAGCTTCAAAGATACGCAGTATTTT. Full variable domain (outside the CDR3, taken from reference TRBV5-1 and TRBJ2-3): KAGVTQTPRYLIKTRGQQVTLSCSPISGHRSVSWYQQTPGQGLQFLFEYFSETQRNKGNFPGRFSGRQFSNSRSEMNVSTLELGDSALYLCASSFKDTQYFGPGTRLTVL.

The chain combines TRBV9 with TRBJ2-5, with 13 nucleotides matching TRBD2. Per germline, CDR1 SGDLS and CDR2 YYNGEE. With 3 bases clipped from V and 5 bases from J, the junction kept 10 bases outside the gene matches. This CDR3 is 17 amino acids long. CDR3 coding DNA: TGTGCCAGCAGCGCAAGGACTAGCGGGGGAGTGGAGGAGACCCAGTACTTC. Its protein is CASSARTSGGVEETQYF.

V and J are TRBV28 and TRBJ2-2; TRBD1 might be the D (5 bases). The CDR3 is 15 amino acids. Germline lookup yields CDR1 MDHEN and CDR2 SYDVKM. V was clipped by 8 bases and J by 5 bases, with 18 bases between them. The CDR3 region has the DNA TGTGCCAGCGAGAATCCTTGGGCAGGGACCGGGGAGCTGTTTTTT. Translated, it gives CASENPWAGTGELFF.

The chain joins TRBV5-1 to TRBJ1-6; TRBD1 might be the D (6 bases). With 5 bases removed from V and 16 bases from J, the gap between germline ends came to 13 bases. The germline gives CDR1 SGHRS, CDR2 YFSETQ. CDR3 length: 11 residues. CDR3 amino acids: CASRGATSLHF. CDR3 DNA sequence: TGCGCCAGCAGGGGGGCGACTTCACTCCACTTT.

The CDR3 is CASSYQGVAYEQYF. The DNA for the CDR3 is TGTGCCAGCAGTTACCAGGGTGTCGCCTACGAGCAGTACTTC. The chain joins TRBV28 to TRBJ2-7; tentative D call: TRBD1 (5 bases). Germline values: CDR1 MDHEN, CDR2 SYDVKM. The CDR3 contains 14 residues. The V end was cut by 4 bases, the J end by 2 bases, with 12 bases between.

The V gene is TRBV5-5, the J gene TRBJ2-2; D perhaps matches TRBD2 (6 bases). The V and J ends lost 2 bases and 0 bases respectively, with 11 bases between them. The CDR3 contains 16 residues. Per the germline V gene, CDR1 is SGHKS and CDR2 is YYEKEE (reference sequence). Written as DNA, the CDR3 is TGTGCCAGCAGCTTACTTCGGGGGACGAACACCGGGGAGCTGTTTTTT. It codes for CASSLLRGTNTGELFF. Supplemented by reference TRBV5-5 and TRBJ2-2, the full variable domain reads DAGVTQSPTHLIKTRGQQVTLRCSPISGHKSVSWYQQVLGQGPQFIFQYYEKEERGRGNFPDRFSARQFPNYSSELNVNALLLGDSALYLCASSLLRGTNTGELFFGEGSRLTVL.

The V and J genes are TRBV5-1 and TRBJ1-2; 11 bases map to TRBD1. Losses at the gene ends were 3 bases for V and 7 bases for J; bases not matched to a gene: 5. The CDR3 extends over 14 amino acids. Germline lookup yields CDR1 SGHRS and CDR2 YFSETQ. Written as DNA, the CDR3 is TGCGCCAGCAGCTCCGGGACAGGGGGTTCTGGCTACACCTTC. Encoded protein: CASSSGTGGSGYTF.

The CDR3 coding sequence is TGCGCCAGCAGCTTGGCATCGACAGGGGTCTACGAGCAGTACTTC. Its translation is CASSLASTGVYEQYF. The V call is TRBV5-1, the J call TRBJ2-7, with 8 bases lining up with TRBD1. Germline lookup yields CDR1 SGHRS and CDR2 YFSETQ. This CDR3 has 15 amino acids. J was trimmed by 3 bases and V by 0 bases; bases with no gene match: 5.

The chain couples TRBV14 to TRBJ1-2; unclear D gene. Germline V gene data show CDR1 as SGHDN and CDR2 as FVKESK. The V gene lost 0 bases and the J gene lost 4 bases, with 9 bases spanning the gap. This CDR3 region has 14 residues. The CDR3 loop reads CASSQDLNSYGYTF. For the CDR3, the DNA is TGTGCCAGCAGCCAAGATTTGAACTCCTATGGCTACACCTTC.

The CDR3 nucleotides read TGTGCCATCAGTGAGTCCCCCGGGAACACCGGGGAGCTGTTTTTT. Translated: CAISESPGNTGELFF. The rearrangement joins TRBV10-3 to TRBJ2-2; D gene ambiguous. Germline-derived CDR1 and CDR2 are ENHRY and SYGVKD. This CDR3 contains 15 residues. V lost 0 bases to trimming and J lost 1 base, with 6 bases between them.

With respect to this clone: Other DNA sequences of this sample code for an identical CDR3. CDR3 DNA: TGTGCCAGCAGCAGAACAGGGAACACTGAAGCTTTCTTT. It encodes CASSRTGNTEAFF. This sequence joins TRBV7-9 and TRBJ1-1, with D possibly being TRBD1 (5 bases). CDR1 is SEHNR, CDR2 FQNEAQ, per germline (reference sequence). CDR3 length: 13 residues. V dropped 5 bases and J dropped 1 base, with 8 bases sitting between them.

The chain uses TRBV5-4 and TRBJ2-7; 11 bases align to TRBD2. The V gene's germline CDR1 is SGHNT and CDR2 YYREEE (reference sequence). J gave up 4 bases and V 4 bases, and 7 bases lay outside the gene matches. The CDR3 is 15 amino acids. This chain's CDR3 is CASSGVAGGVYEQYF. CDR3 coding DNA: TGTGCCAGCAGCGGTGTAGCGGGGGGGGTGTACGAGCAGTACTTC.

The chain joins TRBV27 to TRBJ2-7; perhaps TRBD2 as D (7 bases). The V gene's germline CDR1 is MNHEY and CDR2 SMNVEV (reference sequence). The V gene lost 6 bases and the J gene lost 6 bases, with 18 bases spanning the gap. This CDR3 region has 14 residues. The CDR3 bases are TGTGCCAGCAGGATATCGGGGGGCGATTCCGAGCAGTACTTC. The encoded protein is CASRISGGDSEQYF.

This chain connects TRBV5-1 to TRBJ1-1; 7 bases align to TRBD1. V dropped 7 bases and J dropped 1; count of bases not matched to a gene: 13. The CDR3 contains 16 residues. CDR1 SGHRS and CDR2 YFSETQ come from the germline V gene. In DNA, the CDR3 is TGCGCCAGCCGTCTCGGGACAGAGACGAAGAACACTGAAGCTTTCTTT. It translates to CASRLGTETKNTEAFF. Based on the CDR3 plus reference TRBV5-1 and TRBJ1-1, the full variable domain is KAGVTQTPRYLIKTRGQQVTLSCSPISGHRSVSWYQQTPGQGLQFLFEYFSETQRNKGNFPGRFSGRQFSNSRSEMNVSTLELGDSALYLCASRLGTETKNTEAFFGQGTRLTVV.

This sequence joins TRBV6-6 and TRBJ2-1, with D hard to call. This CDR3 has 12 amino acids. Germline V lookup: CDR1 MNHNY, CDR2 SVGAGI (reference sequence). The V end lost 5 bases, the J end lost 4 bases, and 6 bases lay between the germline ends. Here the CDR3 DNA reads TGTGCCAGCAGTCGACTGTACAATGAGCAGTTCTTC. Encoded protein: CASSRLYNEQFF.

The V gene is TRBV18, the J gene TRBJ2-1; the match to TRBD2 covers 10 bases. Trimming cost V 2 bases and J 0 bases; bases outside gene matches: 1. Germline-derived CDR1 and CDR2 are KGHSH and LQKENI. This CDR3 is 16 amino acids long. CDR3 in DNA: TGTGCCAGCTCACCAATAGCGGGGGGCTCCTACAATGAGCAGTTCTTC. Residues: CASSPIAGGSYNEQFF.

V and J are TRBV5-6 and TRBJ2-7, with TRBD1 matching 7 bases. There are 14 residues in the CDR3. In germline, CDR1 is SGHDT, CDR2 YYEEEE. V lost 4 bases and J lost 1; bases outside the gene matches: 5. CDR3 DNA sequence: TGTGCCAGCAGCCGGGACAGACAATCCTACGAGCAGTACTTC. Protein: CASSRDRQSYEQYF. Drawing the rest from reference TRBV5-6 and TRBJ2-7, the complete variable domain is DAGVTQSPTHLIKTRGQQVTLRCSPKSGHDTVSWYQQALGQGPQFIFQYYEEEERQRGNFPDRFSGHQFPNYSSELNVNALLLGDSALYLCASSRDRQSYEQYFGPGTRLTVT.

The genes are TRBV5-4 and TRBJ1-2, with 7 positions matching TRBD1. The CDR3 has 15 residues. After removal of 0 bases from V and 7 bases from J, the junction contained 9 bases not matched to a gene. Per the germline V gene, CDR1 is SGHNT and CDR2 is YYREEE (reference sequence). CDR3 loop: CASSLVTGPGSGYTF. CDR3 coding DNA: TGTGCCAGCAGCTTGGTGACAGGGCCTGGGAGTGGCTACACCTTC.